This T cell receptor beta chain was observed in a study of PD-1 blockade in classical Hodgkin lymphoma. Worth noting for this clone: What it recognizes is unknown.

Each patient relapsed following autologous stem cell transplantation, and prior brentuximab vedotin exposure differed. The CDR3 spans 17 residues. The germline CDR1 and CDR2 sequences are SEHNR and FQNEAQ (reference sequence). V lost 4 bases and J lost 3, with 18 bases in between. Using immunoSEQ multiplex PCR, the repertoire was profiled, and TCRdb retains in-frame clones only, with some absent. The sample records about 40,000 clones, over 70% being singletons. Study-wide findings and caveats: Exclusion was the outcome for patients who began nivolumab under 1 year after ASCT. Only CD4+ TCR diversity, not CD8+, had risen significantly by C4D1. Relapsed/refractory patients reportedly had the lowest baseline TCR diversity, below newly diagnosed patients, who were below healthy donors. Baseline diversity resembling that of newly diagnosed patients was seen in complete responders.

The material sequenced was peripheral blood mononuclear cells (PBMCs), taken at baseline. The receptor was isolated from a human donor with classical Hodgkin lymphoma. This chain connects TRBV7-9 to TRBJ2-2; D remains ambiguous. The CDR3 sequence is CASSSGRALVDTGELFF. CDR3 in DNA: TGTGCCAGCAGCTCCGGACGGGCCTTAGTGGACACCGGGGAGCTGTTTTTT.